The sequence of this T cell receptor (beta chain) was determined in a study of T cells in Graves' hyperthyroidism and ophthalmopathy. For the study at large: Peripheral blood collection took place at initial diagnosis, before any treatment. Overall study results and limits: Most clonotypes expanded in thyroid above 0.001 were likewise present in blood.

This clonotype was counted only a few times. Its antigen is as yet unknown. The junction shows a germline mismatch at one end, possibly a read error. Germline lookup yields CDR1 SQVTM and CDR2 ANQGSEA. The CDR3 sequence is 13 residues long. Approximately 10 ml of fresh peripheral blood supplied the PBMCs. What was amplified from RNA transcripts were TCR beta CDR3 regions. In the first-round RT-PCR of the TCR CDR3, the HTBI primer set was used. TCRdb fed the multiplex PCR reads into MiXCR, producing one record per CDR3 protein. The table has a few hundred thousand distinct CDR3 sequences, around 20% seen once.

The sequencing input was blood. This TCR was sampled from a woman aged 45-65 years with Graves' hyperthyroidism. The V call is TRBV29-1, the J call TRBJ2-5; a weak D match, TRBD1 (5 bases). CDR3 protein: CSVDGWGQKTQYF. For the CDR3, the DNA is TGCAGCGTTGACGGATGGGGCCAAAAGACCCAGTACTTC.